This TCR beta chain comes out of a study of cytomegalovirus exposure and HLA in healthy donors. In this sample, this clone turned up a few times. With 7 bases removed from V and 4 bases from J, the gap between germline ends came to 13 bases. The length of the CDR3 is 12 residues. The germline gives CDR1 SQVTM, CDR2 ANQGSEA. Use of 60 Vbeta and 13 Jbeta primers characterized the PCR. Sequencing was performed with immunoSEQ multiplex PCR; in TCRdb, only in-frame clones are kept and a portion is missing. The sample lists roughly 150,000 clones, about 88% occurring once. J is TRBJ1-1 and V is TRBV29-1; D is possibly TRBD1 (5 bases). This receptor was identified in a woman between 18 and 29 years old in good health and CMV-seronegative. The specimen sequenced was PBMCs. The CDR3 DNA sequence: TGCAGCGCCGCCCCCGGGGGCACTGAAGCTTTCTTT. It is translated as CSAAPGGTEAFF.